Below, 30 T cell receptor beta chains from the same sample are listed, as sequenced in a study of identical twins. TCRdb called the 5' RACE reads again in MiXCR, with one record for every CDR3 protein. Among 350,000 to 500,000 distinct CDR3 sequences listed, roughly 18% were seen once. Sequenced: naive T cells sorted from blood. The receptors stem from a man aged 50 to 59 in good health.

DNA for the CDR3: TGTGCCAGCAGCTTGGCCGTGGAGCTTTCCTACAATGAGCAGTTCTTC. Its protein product is CASSLAVELSYNEQFF. V usage is TRBV5-5 and J usage is TRBJ2-1; D remains unclear. The CDR3 covers 16 residues. CDR1 is SGHKS, CDR2 YYEKEE, per germline (reference sequence). V was cut by 0 bases and J by 1 base, with 11 bases left in between.

The table lists this clonotype with many counts. The CDR3 sequence is CASRSRVQETQYF. CDR3 nucleotides: TGTGCCAGCAGAAGTCGGGTCCAAGAGACCCAGTACTTC. This chain connects TRBV6-1 to TRBJ2-5; D unclear. The V end lost 6 bases, the J end lost 1 base, and 9 bases lay between the germline ends. Germline CDR1 reads MNHNS; CDR2 reads SASEGT. This CDR3 region has 13 residues.

V and J are TRBV3-1 and TRBJ1-3; 7 nucleotides align to TRBD1. J lost 4 bases, V lost 2 bases, and 14 bases had no gene match. The CDR3 has 18 amino acids. Germline V CDR1 and CDR2: LGHDT, YNNKEL (reference sequence). CDR3 protein: CASSQWPLYRGRGNTIYF. The CDR3 DNA reads TGTGCCAGCAGCCAATGGCCCTTATACAGGGGTCGAGGAAACACCATATATTTT.

In its sample, this clonotype was seen many times. V and J are TRBV20-1 and TRBJ2-2, with D uncertain. Germline V gene data show CDR1 as DFQATT and CDR2 as SNEGSKA (reference sequence). This CDR3 has 14 amino acids. V was trimmed by 0 bases and J by 5 bases, leaving 10 bases between them. The CDR3 DNA is TGCAGTGCTAGAGATATAAGCGTAACCGGGGAGCTGTTTTTT. Amino acids: CSARDISVTGELFF.

This clonotype was found a few times. The V call is TRBV28, the J call TRBJ2-7; TRBD1 or TRBD2 may be the D gene (5 bases each). Germline-derived CDR1 and CDR2 are MDHEN and SYDVKM. V was trimmed by 5 bases and J by 4 bases, leaving 15 bases between them. The CDR3 loop spans 14 amino acids. CDR3 sequence reads: CASSPPQGRYEQYF. CDR3 in DNA: TGTGCCAGCAGTCCCCCCCAGGGACGGTACGAGCAGTACTTC.

The chain has TRBV7-2 and TRBJ2-2, with no clear D. The CDR3 totals 14 residues. The germline V gene has CDR1 SGHTA and CDR2 FQGNSA. The V end lost 0 bases, the J end lost 7 bases, and 9 bases lay between the germline ends. The CDR3 DNA reads as TGTGCCAGCAGCTTAGCCCCCCGGAGCGGGGAGCTGTTTTTT. Protein: CASSLAPRSGELFF.

This clonotype was counted at least ten times. This chain links TRBV12-3 or TRBV12-4 with TRBJ2-7, with a possible D match to TRBD2 (5 bases). V was trimmed by 3 bases and J by 4 bases, leaving 10 bases between them. The CDR3 covers 13 residues. The CDR3 reads CASSLRDGYEQYF. The CDR3 nucleotides are TGTGCCAGCAGTTTGAGGGATGGATACGAGCAGTACTTC.

The chain couples TRBV4-1 to TRBJ2-3; TRBD2 is a possible D gene (5 bases). Germline V gene data show CDR1 as MGHRA and CDR2 as YSYEKL. Trimming stripped 3 bases from V and 4 bases from J, with 23 bases between. This CDR3 is built from 18 residues. The chain's CDR3 is CASSHLLLGSGKPDTQYF. CDR3 coding DNA: TGCGCCAGCAGCCACCTACTCCTGGGGTCGGGGAAGCCAGATACGCAGTATTTT.

This clonotype came up a few times. The V call is TRBV2, the J call TRBJ2-4; D remains unclear. V was pared by 2 bases and J by 0 bases, with 8 bases between. This CDR3 is 15 amino acids long. Germline V gives CDR1 SNHLY, CDR2 FYNNEI. The CDR3 sequence is CASSERTLAKNIQYF. Here the CDR3 DNA reads TGTGCCAGCAGTGAAAGGACCCTAGCCAAAAACATTCAGTACTTC.

This clonotype showed up just a few times. The chain links TRBV28 to TRBJ2-7, with no clear D. The CDR3 totals 12 residues. V gave up 6 bases and J gave up 7 bases, with 13 bases separating them. From germline, CDR1 is MDHEN and CDR2 SYDVKM. CDR3 DNA sequence: TGTGCCAGCAGCCGAGGACCCTGGGAGCAGTACTTC. Translation: CASSRGPWEQYF. Combining the CDR3 with reference TRBV28 and TRBJ2-7 gives the whole variable domain DVKVTQSSRYLVKRTGEKVFLECVQDMDHENMFWYRQDPGLGLRLIYFSYDVKMKEKGDIPEGYSVSREKKERFSLILESASTNQTSMYLCASSRGPWEQYFGPGTRLTVT.

This clonotype was seen many times. This sequence joins TRBV20-1 and TRBJ2-3; 14 positions agree with TRBD2. The ends lost 3 bases at V and 6 bases at J; junction bases unmatched: 5. CDR3 length: 15 amino acids. Per the germline V gene, CDR1 is DFQATT and CDR2 is SNEGSKA (reference sequence). CDR3 sequence: CSARGLAGELDTQYF. CDR3 sequence (DNA): TGCAGTGCTAGGGGACTAGCGGGAGAGTTGGATACGCAGTATTTT.

The chain links TRBV5-1 to TRBJ2-2, with D maybe TRBD1 (6 bases). This CDR3 has 15 amino acids. V dropped 4 bases and J dropped 2 bases, with 12 bases sitting between them. CDR1 SGHRS and CDR2 YFSETQ come from the germline V gene. In nucleotides, the CDR3 is TGCGCCAGCAGCGCGTCAGGGGTAAACACCGGGGAGCTGTTTTTT. Translating it yields CASSASGVNTGELFF.

This sequence joins TRBV12-3 or TRBV12-4 and TRBJ2-3; tentatively, D is TRBD1 (5 bases). This CDR3 has 14 amino acids. The V end lost 7 bases, the J end lost 2 bases, and 13 bases lay between the germline ends. The CDR3 reads CASTTDSYTDTQYF. The CDR3 DNA reads as TGTGCCAGCACAACCGACAGCTACACAGATACGCAGTATTTT.

This clonotype was recorded a few times. This chain uses TRBV20-1 with TRBJ2-1, with 8 positions matching TRBD2. V gave up 6 bases and J gave up 8 bases; unmatched junction bases: 15. The CDR3 has 15 residues. Germline CDR1 is DFQATT and CDR2 is SNEGSKA (reference sequence). The DNA for the CDR3 is TGCAGTGCGCAACCGGGACTAGATGTTCAATATGAGCAGTTCTTC. Amino acids: CSAQPGLDVQYEQFF.

In this sample, this clonotype turned up many times. J is TRBJ1-5 and V is TRBV12-3 or TRBV12-4, with 8 bases aligning to TRBD1. V shed 6 bases, J shed 3 bases, and the junction held 4 bases outside the gene matches. The CDR3 runs 14 residues. CDR3 DNA: TGTGCCAGCAGCGACAGGGGATTCAATCAGCCCCAGCATTTT. Its protein product is CASSDRGFNQPQHF.

This clonotype has only a few counts. This chain uses TRBV11-2 with TRBJ2-1; 8 nucleotides line up with TRBD2. Losses at the gene ends were 3 bases for V and 12 bases for J; bases not matched to a gene: 4. The V gene's germline CDR1 is SGHAT and CDR2 FQNNGV. The CDR3 loop spans 12 amino acids. This chain's CDR3 is CASSLDSGVQFF. The CDR3 DNA is TGTGCCAGCAGCTTGGATAGCGGGGTGCAGTTCTTC.

This clonotype was counted ten times or more. The gene calls are TRBV6-1 and TRBJ2-6, with TRBD2 as a possible D gene (6 bases). V lost 9 bases and J 0 bases, leaving 15 bases between the germline ends. CDR1 is MNHNS and CDR2 is SASEGT in the germline V gene. This CDR3 comprises 16 residues. CDR3: CASSAGSNSGANVLTF. The CDR3 nucleotides read TGTGCCAGTTCCGCGGGATCAAACTCTGGGGCCAACGTCCTGACTTTC.

This clonotype was observed a few times. The chain has TRBV20-1 and TRBJ1-1, with D possibly being TRBD1 (5 bases). CDR3 length equals 14 residues. V shed 5 bases and J shed 0 bases, with 13 bases lying between them. Germline CDR1 DFQATT, CDR2 SNEGSKA (reference sequence). CDR3 DNA sequence: TGCAGTGCTTACTGGGGGACGGTGAACACTGAAGCTTTCTTT. Protein: CSAYWGTVNTEAFF.

This clonotype was counted between two and nine times. The chain combines TRBV4-2 with TRBJ1-3; 9 bases map to TRBD1. Trimming at V came to 5 bases and at J to 1 base, leaving 3 bases not matched to a gene. This CDR3 contains 15 residues. CDR1 is LGHNA and CDR2 is YNFKEQ in the germline V gene. The CDR3 loop is CASSYGQGSGNTIYF. The CDR3 bases are TGTGCCAGCAGCTATGGACAGGGGTCTGGAAACACCATATATTTT.

This sequence joins TRBV4-3 and TRBJ2-5; tentative D call: TRBD2 (5 bases). Looked up from germline, CDR1 is LGHNA and CDR2 is YSLEER. Trimming removed 0 bases from V and 2 bases from J, with 7 bases in between. The CDR3 is 14 residues long. CDR3 residues: CASSQELVQETQYF. CDR3 sequence (DNA): TGCGCCAGCAGCCAAGAACTAGTACAAGAGACCCAGTACTTC.

This clonotype was observed a handful of times. The V call is TRBV29-1, the J call TRBJ2-3; 10 positions agree with TRBD2. This CDR3 contains 13 residues. The ends lost 5 bases at V and 2 bases at J; junction bases unmatched: 1. Germline V gene data show CDR1 as SQVTM and CDR2 as ANQGSEA. For the CDR3, the DNA is TGCAGCGTTAGCGGGAGGGCCACAGATACGCAGTATTTT. It is translated as CSVSGRATDTQYF.

This clonotype occurred a few times. The chain links TRBV7-2 to TRBJ2-4; 7 nucleotides line up with TRBD2. Germline assignment: CDR1 SGHTA and CDR2 FQGNSA. This CDR3 is 13 amino acids long. The V and J ends lost 5 bases and 5 bases, in that order; junction bases with no gene match: 3. CDR3 nucleotide sequence: TGTGCCAGCAGCCCTCGGGAGGAAAACATTCAGTACTTC. It yields the protein CASSPREENIQYF. The whole variable domain, filled in from reference TRBV7-2 and TRBJ2-4, reads GAGVSQSPSNKVTEKGKDVELRCDPISGHTALYWYRQSLGQGLEFLIYFQGNSAPDKSGLPSDRFSAERTGGSVSTLTIQRTQQEDSAVYLCASSPREENIQYFGAGTRLSVL.

A few counts support this clonotype. V gene TRBV20-1 combines with J gene TRBJ1-5; D perhaps matches TRBD1 (6 bases). V lost 6 bases and J lost 0, with 15 bases in between. This CDR3 spans 15 amino acids. Germline V gene sequence: CDR1 DFQATT, CDR2 SNEGSKA (reference sequence). The CDR3 loop is CSASTGILSNQPQHF. CDR3 nucleotides: TGCAGTGCGAGTACAGGGATTCTTAGCAATCAGCCCCAGCATTTT.

The rearrangement joins TRBV7-9 to TRBJ1-3, with D hard to call. V gave up 5 bases and J gave up 0 bases, with 14 bases separating them. CDR3 length equals 16 residues. CDR1 is SEHNR, CDR2 FQNEAQ, per germline (reference sequence). This chain's CDR3 is CASSPDRVLSGNTIYF. The DNA of the CDR3 is TGTGCCAGCAGCCCCGATCGGGTCCTCTCTGGAAACACCATATATTTT.

A few counts support this clonotype. The chain links TRBV29-1 to TRBJ1-5; 10 bases align to TRBD1. This CDR3 spans 15 amino acids. The J segment lost 2 bases and the V segment lost 6 bases, leaving 7 bases of the junction unmatched. CDR1 and CDR2 from the germline V gene are SQVTM and ANQGSEA. The CDR3 coding sequence is TGCAGCGTCTCCGTGGGGACAGGGGGCAATCAGCCCCAGCATTTT. It translates to CSVSVGTGGNQPQHF.

The CDR3 nucleotides read TGTGCCAGCTCAGAAGTCGGGACAAGGAACACTGAAGCTTTCTTT. Protein: CASSEVGTRNTEAFF. The V call is TRBV18, the J call TRBJ1-1; TRBD1 might be the D (6 bases). V lost 5 bases and J lost 1, with 14 bases in between. The CDR3 length is 15 residues. Germline loops: CDR1 KGHSH, CDR2 LQKENI.

The sample holds many counts of this clonotype. The chain links TRBV10-3 to TRBJ2-7, with a possible D match to TRBD1 (5 bases). The CDR3 spans 15 residues. Germline CDR1 and CDR2: ENHRY and SYGVKD. V gave up 2 bases and J gave up 5 bases, with 16 bases separating them. CDR3: CAISETLQGNDEQYF. The CDR3 DNA reads as TGTGCCATCAGTGAGACCCTTCAGGGAAATGACGAGCAGTACTTC.

This chain joins TRBV11-2 and TRBJ2-1; 11 positions match TRBD1. Trimming removed 5 bases from V and 7 bases from J; junction bases left unmatched: 7. This CDR3 is built from 15 residues. The germline V gene has CDR1 SGHAT and CDR2 FQNNGV. CDR3 in amino acids: CASSPGQGVGNEQFF. The CDR3 nucleotides are TGTGCCAGCAGCCCGGGACAGGGGGTTGGAAATGAGCAGTTCTTC.

The table lists this clonotype with many counts. This chain joins TRBV7-6 and TRBJ2-1, with D perhaps matching TRBD1 (6 bases). Trimming pared 6 bases from V and 4 bases from J, leaving 10 bases between. Germline CDR1 and CDR2: SGHVS and FNYEAQ. This CDR3 spans 13 amino acids. CDR3 in amino acids: CASSNGQYNEQFF. The CDR3 DNA reads as TGTGCCAGCAGTAATGGACAGTACAATGAGCAGTTCTTC. Variable domain in full (rest from reference TRBV7-6 and TRBJ2-1): GAGVSQSPRYKVTKRGQDVALRCDPISGHVSLYWYRQALGQGPEFLTYFNYEAQQDKSGLPNDRFSAERPEGSISTLTIQRTEQRDSAMYRCASSNGQYNEQFFGPGTRLTVL.

This clonotype appeared many times. The genes are TRBV6-2 or TRBV6-3 and TRBJ2-3; TRBD2 might be the D (6 bases). CDR1 and CDR2 from the germline V gene are MNHEY and SVGEGT. Trimming stripped 5 bases from V and 8 bases from J, with 14 bases between. CDR3 size: 13 residues. CDR3 region: CASSAGLTGTQYF. The CDR3 DNA follows: TGTGCCAGCAGTGCTGGACTAACGGGTACGCAGTATTTT.